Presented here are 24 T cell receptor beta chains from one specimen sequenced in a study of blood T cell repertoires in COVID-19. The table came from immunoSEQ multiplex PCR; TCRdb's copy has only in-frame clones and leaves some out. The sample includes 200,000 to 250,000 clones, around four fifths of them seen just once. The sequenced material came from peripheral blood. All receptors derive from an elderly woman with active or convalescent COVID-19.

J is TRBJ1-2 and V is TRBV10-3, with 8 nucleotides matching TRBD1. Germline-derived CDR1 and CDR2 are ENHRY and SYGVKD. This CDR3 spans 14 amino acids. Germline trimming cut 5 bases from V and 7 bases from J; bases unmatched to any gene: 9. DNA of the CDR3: TGTGCCATCAGTACCGGACAGGGTTACTCTGGCTACACCTTC. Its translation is CAISTGQGYSGYTF.

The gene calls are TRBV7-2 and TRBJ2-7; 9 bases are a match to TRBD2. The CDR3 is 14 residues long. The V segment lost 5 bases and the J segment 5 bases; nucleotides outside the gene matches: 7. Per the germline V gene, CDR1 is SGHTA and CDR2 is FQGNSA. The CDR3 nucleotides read TGTGCCAGCAGCGGGCGGCGGGGGGGGGACGAGCAGTACTTC. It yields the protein CASSGRRGGDEQYF. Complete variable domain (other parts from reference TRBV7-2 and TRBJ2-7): GAGVSQSPSNKVTEKGKDVELRCDPISGHTALYWYRQSLGQGLEFLIYFQGNSAPDKSGLPSDRFSAERTGGSVSTLTIQRTQQEDSAVYLCASSGRRGGDEQYFGPGTRLTVT.

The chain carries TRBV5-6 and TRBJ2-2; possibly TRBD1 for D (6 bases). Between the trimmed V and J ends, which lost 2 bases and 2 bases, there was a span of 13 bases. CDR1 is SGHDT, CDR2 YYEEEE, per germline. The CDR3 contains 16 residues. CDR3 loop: CASSFGQRLNTGELFF. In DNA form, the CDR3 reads TGTGCCAGCAGCTTTGGACAGCGGTTAAACACCGGGGAGCTGTTTTTT.

In DNA, the CDR3 is TGTGCCAGCAGCTTGCAAGCGGGGTCCTCCTACGAGCAGTACTTC. Protein product: CASSLQAGSSYEQYF. The chain joins TRBV7-2 to TRBJ2-7; 7 positions match TRBD2. V was pared by 3 bases and J by 0 bases, with 5 bases of the junction left unmatched. CDR1 is SGHTA, CDR2 FQGNSA, per germline. This CDR3 comprises 15 residues. Variable domain in full (rest from reference TRBV7-2 and TRBJ2-7): GAGVSQSPSNKVTEKGKDVELRCDPISGHTALYWYRQSLGQGLEFLIYFQGNSAPDKSGLPSDRFSAERTGGSVSTLTIQRTQQEDSAVYLCASSLQAGSSYEQYFGPGTRLTVT.

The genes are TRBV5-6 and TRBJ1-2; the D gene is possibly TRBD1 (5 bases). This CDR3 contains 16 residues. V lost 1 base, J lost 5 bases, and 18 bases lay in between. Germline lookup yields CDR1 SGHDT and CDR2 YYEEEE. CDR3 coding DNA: TGTGCCAGCAGCTTGTTCTCAGGGCCTGGGATATATGGCTACACCTTC. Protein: CASSLFSGPGIYGYTF.

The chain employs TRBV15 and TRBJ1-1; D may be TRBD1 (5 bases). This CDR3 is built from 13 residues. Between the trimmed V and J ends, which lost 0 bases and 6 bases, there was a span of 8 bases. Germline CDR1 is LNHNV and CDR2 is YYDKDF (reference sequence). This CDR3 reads CATSRDRVAEAFF. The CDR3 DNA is TGTGCCACCAGCAGAGACAGGGTCGCTGAAGCTTTCTTT.

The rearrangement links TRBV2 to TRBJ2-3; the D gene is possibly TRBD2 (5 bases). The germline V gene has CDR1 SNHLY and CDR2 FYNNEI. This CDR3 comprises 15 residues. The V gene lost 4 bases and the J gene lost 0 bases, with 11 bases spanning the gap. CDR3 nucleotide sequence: TGTGCCAGCAGTGGAGCGGCCCCTAGCACAGATACGCAGTATTTT. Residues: CASSGAAPSTDTQYF.

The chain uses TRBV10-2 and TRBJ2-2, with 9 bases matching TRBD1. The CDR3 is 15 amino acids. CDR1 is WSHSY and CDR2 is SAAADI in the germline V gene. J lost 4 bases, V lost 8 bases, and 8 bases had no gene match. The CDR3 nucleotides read TGCGCCAGCTCTACAGGGGGCGCCGGCACCGGGGAGCTGTTTTTT. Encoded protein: CASSTGGAGTGELFF.

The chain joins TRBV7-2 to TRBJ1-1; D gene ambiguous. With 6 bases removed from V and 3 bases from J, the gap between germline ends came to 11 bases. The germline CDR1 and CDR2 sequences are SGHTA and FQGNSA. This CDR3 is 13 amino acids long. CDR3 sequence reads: CASSSDTHTEAFF. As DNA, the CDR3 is TGTGCCAGCAGTTCAGACACCCACACTGAAGCTTTCTTT.

As DNA, the CDR3 is TGTGCCAGCAGCCACCCTCTAGGTCCAGGGCGAGTGAACACTGAAGCTTTCTTT. Amino acid sequence: CASSHPLGPGRVNTEAFF. V gene TRBV4-2 combines with J gene TRBJ1-1, with a possible D match to TRBD1 (5 bases). V was shortened by 3 bases and J by 0 bases, with 20 bases between the two germline ends. This CDR3 spans 18 amino acids. Looked up from germline, CDR1 is LGHNA and CDR2 is YNFKEQ.

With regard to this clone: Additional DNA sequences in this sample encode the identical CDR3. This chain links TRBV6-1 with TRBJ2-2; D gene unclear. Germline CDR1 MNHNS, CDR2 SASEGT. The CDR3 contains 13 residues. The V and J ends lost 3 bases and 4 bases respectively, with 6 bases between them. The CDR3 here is CASSESGTGELFF. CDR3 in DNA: TGTGCCAGCAGTGAGTCCGGCACCGGGGAGCTGTTTTTT.

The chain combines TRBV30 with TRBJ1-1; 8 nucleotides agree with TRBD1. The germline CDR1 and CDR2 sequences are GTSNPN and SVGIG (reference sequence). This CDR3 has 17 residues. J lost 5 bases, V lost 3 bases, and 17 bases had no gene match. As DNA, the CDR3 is TGTGCCTGGAGAGAAGTGGGCAGGGGGCCAAGGATAACTGAAGCTTTCTTT. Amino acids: CAWREVGRGPRITEAFF.

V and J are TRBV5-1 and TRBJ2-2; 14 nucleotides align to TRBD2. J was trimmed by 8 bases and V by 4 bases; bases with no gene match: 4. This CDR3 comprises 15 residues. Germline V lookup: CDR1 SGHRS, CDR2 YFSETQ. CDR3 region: CASSAGLAGGGELFF. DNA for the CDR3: TGCGCCAGCAGCGCCGGACTAGCGGGAGGAGGGGAGCTGTTTTTT.

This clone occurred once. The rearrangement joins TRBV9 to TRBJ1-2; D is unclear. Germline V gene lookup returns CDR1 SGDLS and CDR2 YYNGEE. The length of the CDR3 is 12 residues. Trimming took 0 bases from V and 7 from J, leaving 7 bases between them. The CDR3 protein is CASSVEDSGYTF. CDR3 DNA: TGTGCCAGCAGCGTAGAGGACTCTGGCTACACCTTC.

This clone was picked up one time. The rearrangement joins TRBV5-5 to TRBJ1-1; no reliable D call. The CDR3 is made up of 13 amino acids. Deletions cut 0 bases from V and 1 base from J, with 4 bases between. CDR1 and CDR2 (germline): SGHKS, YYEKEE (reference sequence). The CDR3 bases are TGTGCCAGCAGCTTGGAGCCGAACACTGAAGCTTTCTTT. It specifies CASSLEPNTEAFF.

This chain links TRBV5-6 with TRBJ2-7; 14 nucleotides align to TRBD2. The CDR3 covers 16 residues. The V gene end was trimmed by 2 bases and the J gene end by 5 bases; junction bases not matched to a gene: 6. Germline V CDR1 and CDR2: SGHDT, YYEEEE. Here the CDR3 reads CASSLRTSGRYHEQYF. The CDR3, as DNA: TGTGCCAGCAGCTTACGGACTAGCGGGAGGTACCACGAGCAGTACTTC.

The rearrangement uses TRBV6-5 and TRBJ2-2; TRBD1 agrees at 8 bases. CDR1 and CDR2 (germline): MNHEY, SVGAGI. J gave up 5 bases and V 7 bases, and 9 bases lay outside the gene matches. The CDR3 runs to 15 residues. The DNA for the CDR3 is TGTGCCAGCACTAGACAGGGGCGTCTAACCGGGGAGCTGTTTTTT. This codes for CASTRQGRLTGELFF.

CDR3 DNA sequence: TGTGCCAGCAGTTACGGGACATTCGGGGAGCTGTTTTTT. This encodes CASSYGTFGELFF. The chain joins TRBV6-6 to TRBJ2-2, with D possibly matching TRBD1 (6 bases). V shed 2 bases and J shed 7 bases, with 8 bases lying between them. Germline values: CDR1 MNHNY, CDR2 SVGAGI (reference sequence). This CDR3 contains 13 residues.

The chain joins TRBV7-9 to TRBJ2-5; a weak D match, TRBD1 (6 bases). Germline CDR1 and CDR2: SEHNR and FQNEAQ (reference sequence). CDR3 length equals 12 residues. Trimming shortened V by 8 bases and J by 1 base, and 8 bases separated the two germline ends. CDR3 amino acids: CASQTGQETQYF. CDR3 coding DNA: TGTGCCAGCCAGACAGGCCAAGAGACCCAGTACTTC.

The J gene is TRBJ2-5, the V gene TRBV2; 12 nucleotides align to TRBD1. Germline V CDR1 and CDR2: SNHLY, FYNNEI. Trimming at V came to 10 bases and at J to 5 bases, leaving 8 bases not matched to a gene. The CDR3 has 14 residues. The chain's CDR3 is CAITRDRGQETQYF. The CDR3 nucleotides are TGTGCCATAACCCGGGACAGGGGGCAGGAGACCCAGTACTTC.

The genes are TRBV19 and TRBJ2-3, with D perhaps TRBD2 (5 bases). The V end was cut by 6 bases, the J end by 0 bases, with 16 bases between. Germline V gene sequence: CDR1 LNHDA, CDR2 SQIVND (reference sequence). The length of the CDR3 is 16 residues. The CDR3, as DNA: TGTGCCAGTAGCCTCCGGGCCGGGATGAGCACAGATACGCAGTATTTT. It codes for CASSLRAGMSTDTQYF.

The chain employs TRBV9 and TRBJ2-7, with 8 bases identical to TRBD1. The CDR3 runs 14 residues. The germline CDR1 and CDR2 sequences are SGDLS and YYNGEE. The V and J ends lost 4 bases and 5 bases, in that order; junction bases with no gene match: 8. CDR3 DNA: TGTGCCAGCAGCAAACGACAGGGGCAAAACGAGCAGTACTTC. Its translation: CASSKRQGQNEQYF. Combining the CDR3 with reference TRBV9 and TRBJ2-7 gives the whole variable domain DSGVTQTPKHLITATGQRVTLRCSPRSGDLSVYWYQQSLDQGLQFLIQYYNGEERAKGNILERFSAQQFPDLHSELNLSSLELGDSALYFCASSKRQGQNEQYFGPGTRLTVT.

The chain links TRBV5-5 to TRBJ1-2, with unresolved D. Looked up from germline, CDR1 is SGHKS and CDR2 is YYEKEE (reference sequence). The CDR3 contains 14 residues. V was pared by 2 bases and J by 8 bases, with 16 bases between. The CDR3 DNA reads TGTGCCAGCAGCTTCTCCGCCCCCGCAGGAGGCTACACCTTC. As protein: CASSFSAPAGGYTF.

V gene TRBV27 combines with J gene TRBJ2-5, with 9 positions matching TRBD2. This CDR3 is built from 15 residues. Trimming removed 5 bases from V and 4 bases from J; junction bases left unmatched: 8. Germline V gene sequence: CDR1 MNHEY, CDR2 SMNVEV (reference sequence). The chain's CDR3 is CASSLEGLARETQYF. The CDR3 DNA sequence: TGTGCCAGCAGTCTCGAGGGACTAGCACGAGAGACCCAGTACTTC.